This TCR beta chain was documented in a study of shared clonotypes between healthy human individuals. Study as a whole: Serving as donors were a couple of women and three men, whose ages spanned 18 to 49. Study-wide points: Measured sharing among donors was expected to vary with sequencing depth.

Each cell subset's genomic DNA was divided evenly among several immunoSEQ plates. TCRdb's table, derived via immunoSEQ multiplex PCR, lists solely in-frame clones and lacks some. The table shows about 450,000 clones, with around 79% occurring only once. CDR1 is LGHNA and CDR2 is YNFKEQ in the germline V gene. The ends lost 0 bases at V and 4 bases at J; junction bases unmatched: 2. CDR3 length equals 15 residues. A remark on this clone: The antigen is not known.

V and J are TRBV4-2 and TRBJ2-7, with 11 bases identical to TRBD2. Specimen: PBMCs. The clonotype was recovered from a woman aged 40 to 50 in good health. Some clones in this sample may be carry-over from other donors' samples. The CDR3, as DNA: TGTGCCAGCAGCCAAGAACTAGCGGGAGATTACGAGCAGTACTTC. Amino acids: CASSQELAGDYEQYF.